What follows is one T cell receptor beta chain and its context. Its antigen is not known. The sample is drawn from a study of graft-versus-host responses after intestinal transplantation. For the study at large: Following induction with anti-thymocyte globulin, all recipients were given tacrolimus and steroids for roughly three years. Study findings and constraints: Early after transplant, HvG clones declined as circulating GvH clones peaked. The authors found GvH clones in recipient marrow, some appearing first in ileum or blood.

Clones were read by immunoSEQ multiplex PCR, and TCRdb kept only the in-frame ones, dropping some. The sample lists 95,000 to 110,000 clones; 80% to 95% were seen once. CDR1 SGDLS and CDR2 YYNGEE come from the germline V gene. The germline V and J ends were trimmed by 5 bases and 4 bases, with 12 bases remaining between them. There are 14 residues in the CDR3. The receptor was isolated from a human donor who received an intestinal transplant. The specimen was unstimulated CD8+ T cells sorted from spleen or lymph node cells, collected before intestinal transplant. This chain joins TRBV9 and TRBJ2-2; D perhaps matches TRBD2 (6 bases). Written as DNA, the CDR3 is TGTGCCAGCAGGTTGGGCGGGACCACCGGGGAGCTGTTTTTT. It specifies CASRLGGTTGELFF. The full variable domain, its missing parts supplied by reference TRBV9 and TRBJ2-2, is DSGVTQTPKHLITATGQRVTLRCSPRSGDLSVYWYQQSLDQGLQFLIQYYNGEERAKGNILERFSAQQFPDLHSELNLSSLELGDSALYFCASRLGGTTGELFFGEGSRLTVL.